The source of this TCR beta chain is a study of regulatory T cells in long-lasting Graves disease. The authors built TCR beta libraries using iRepertoire HTBI primers and Arm-PCR of CDR3 regions. TCRdb re-called the multiplex PCR reads through MiXCR, storing one row per CDR3 protein. The sample contains 450,000 to 600,000 distinct CDR3 sequences, roughly 16% of which appear only once. V shed 6 bases, J shed 6 bases, and the junction held 8 bases outside the gene matches. CDR3 size: 16 residues. CDR1 is MDHEN and CDR2 is SYDVKM in the germline V gene. Time point given: newly diagnosed GD, antithyroid drugs for less than 3 months. With RNA extracted from PBMCs as input, the TCR library was made. All patients originated from an endocrinology department located in Xi'an, China. These data also featured in a second study, about T cells in Graves' hyperthyroidism and ophthalmopathy. That work states: Orbital computed tomography and thyroid ultrasound, together with serum TRAb and thyroxine and clinical symptoms, were used for diagnoses. First-round RT-PCR targeting the TCR CDR3 was performed with the HTBI primer set. A median roughly 6.6 months before onset, the model predicted ophthalmopathy.

This chain uses TRBV28 with TRBJ2-3, with TRBD2 matching over 14 bases. This material consisted of peripheral blood mononuclear cells (PBMCs), taken at new diagnosis, from a patient treated with antithyroid drugs. This sequence originates from a man aged 40-49 years with Graves disease. The CDR3 nucleotides are TGTGCCAGCAGGCGGACTAGCGGGAGGCCTAGGGATACGCAGTATTTT. Translating gives CASRRTSGRPRDTQYF. Based on the CDR3 plus reference TRBV28 and TRBJ2-3, the full variable domain is DVKVTQSSRYLVKRTGEKVFLECVQDMDHENMFWYRQDPGLGLRLIYFSYDVKMKEKGDIPEGYSVSREKKERFSLILESASTNQTSMYLCASRRTSGRPRDTQYFGPGTRLTVL.